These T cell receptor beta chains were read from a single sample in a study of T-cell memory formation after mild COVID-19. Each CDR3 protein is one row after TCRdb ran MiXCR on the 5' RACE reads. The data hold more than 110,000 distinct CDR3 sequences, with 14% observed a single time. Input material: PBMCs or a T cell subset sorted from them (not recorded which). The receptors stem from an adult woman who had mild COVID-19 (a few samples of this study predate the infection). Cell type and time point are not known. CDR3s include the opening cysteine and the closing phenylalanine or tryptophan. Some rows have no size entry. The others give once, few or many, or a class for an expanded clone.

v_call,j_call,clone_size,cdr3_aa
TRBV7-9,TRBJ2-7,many,CASSLVRQGMHEQYF
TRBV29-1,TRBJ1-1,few,CSGEANTEAFF
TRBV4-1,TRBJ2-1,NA,CASRSSGNPYNEQFF
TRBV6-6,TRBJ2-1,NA,CASSYGTSNEQFF
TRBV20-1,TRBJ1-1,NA,CSAPRMGKGNTEAFF
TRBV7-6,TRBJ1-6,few,CASSLPGINSPLHF
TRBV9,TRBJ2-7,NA,CASSVASSFHYEQYF
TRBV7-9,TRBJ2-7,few,CASSLVDRAYEQYF
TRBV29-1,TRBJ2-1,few,CSVEGLLVSGYNEQFF
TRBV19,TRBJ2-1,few,CASSNRDRAAYNEQFF
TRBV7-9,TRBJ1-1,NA,CASSLYRGHSAEAFF
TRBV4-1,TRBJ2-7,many,CASSQDWTGYEQYF
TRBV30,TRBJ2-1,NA,CAWSLAGDEQFF
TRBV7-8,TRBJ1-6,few,CASSFPRTGSSYNSPLHF
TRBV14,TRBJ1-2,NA,CASSQVHGSNYGYTF
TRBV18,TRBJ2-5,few,CASSPEVMNQETQYF
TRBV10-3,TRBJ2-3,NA,CAISELGADTQYF
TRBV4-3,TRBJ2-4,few,CASSQDGGLLAKNIQYF
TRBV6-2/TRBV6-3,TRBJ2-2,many,CASRQPSDTGELFF
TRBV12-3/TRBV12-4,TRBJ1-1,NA,CASTFETELNTEAFF
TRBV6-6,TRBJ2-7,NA,CASSYGGEGYEQYF
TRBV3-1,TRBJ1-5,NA,CASSHFHPSGASNQPQHF
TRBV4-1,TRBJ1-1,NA,CASSQGFGGGTEAFF
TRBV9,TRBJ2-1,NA,CASSTKLDNEQFF
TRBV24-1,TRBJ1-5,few,CATSDLRREGNQPQHF
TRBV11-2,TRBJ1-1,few,CASSLIRASAEAFF
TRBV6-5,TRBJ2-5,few,CASSWGLAGEETQYF
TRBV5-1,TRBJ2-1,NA,CASSFDRGSYNEQFF
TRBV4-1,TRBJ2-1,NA,CASSQLTGTSPNEQFF